Shown below are 8 T cell receptor beta chains from a single sample sequenced in a study of T cells in Graves' hyperthyroidism and ophthalmopathy. Amplification yielded TCR beta CDR3 regions, with RNA transcripts as the source. First-round RT-PCR targeting the TCR CDR3 was performed with the HTBI primer set. TCRdb re-called the multiplex PCR reads through MiXCR, storing one row per CDR3 protein. This table holds fewer than 450,000 distinct CDR3 sequences, 15% to 20% found once. Sequencing was performed on blood. These receptors were obtained from a man aged 18 to 29 with Graves' ophthalmopathy.

This clonotype was detected ten times or more. The genes are TRBV5-1 and TRBJ2-3; TRBD2 agrees at 7 bases. V shed 3 bases and J 0 bases; nucleotides not matched to a gene: 10. The CDR3 sequence is 17 residues long. Per germline, CDR1 SGHRS and CDR2 YFSETQ. DNA for the CDR3: TGCGCCAGCAGCTCCCCGACTCTAGCGGCTAGCACAGATACGCAGTATTTT. Encoded protein: CASSSPTLAASTDTQYF.

The chain employs TRBV20-1 and TRBJ2-7, with TRBD2 matching over 8 bases. Germline V CDR1 and CDR2: DFQATT, SNEGSKA (reference sequence). J lost 0 bases, V lost 2 bases, and 9 bases had no gene match. This CDR3 contains 16 residues. CDR3 DNA: TGCAGTGCTAGATTTCTAGCGGGCGCGAGCTCCTACGAGCAGTACTTC. It is translated as CSARFLAGASSYEQYF.

In this sample, this clonotype turned up many times. The chain has TRBV12-3 or TRBV12-4 and TRBJ2-1; 8 bases are shared with TRBD2. The CDR3 sequence is 13 residues long. With 1 base clipped from V and 10 bases from J, the junction kept 3 bases outside the gene matches. CDR3 DNA: TGTGCCAGCAGTTTAGTGCGGGGGGACGAGCAGTTCTTC. This translates into CASSLVRGDEQFF.

This clonotype was seen only a few times. This sequence joins TRBV20-1 and TRBJ1-1; possibly TRBD1 for D (5 bases). This CDR3 is built from 17 residues. CDR1 is DFQATT and CDR2 is SNEGSKA in the germline V gene (reference sequence). V shed 1 base and J shed 0 bases, with 18 bases lying between them. CDR3 in DNA: TGCAGTGCTAGAGCCCTCCCCGTTGGGGGGATGAACACTGAAGCTTTCTTT. Its translation is CSARALPVGGMNTEAFF.

In its sample, this clonotype was seen many times. The J gene is TRBJ1-2, the V gene TRBV7-3; D is perhaps TRBD1 (5 bases). The CDR3 loop spans 15 amino acids. Deletions cut 4 bases from V and 4 bases from J, with 16 bases between. Germline-derived CDR1 and CDR2 are SGHTA and FQGTGA. CDR3 in DNA: TGTGCCAGCAGCTCATACGGGGGGGAGTCCTATGGCTACACCTTC. It codes for CASSSYGGESYGYTF.

This clonotype was found many times. This chain connects TRBV2 to TRBJ2-1; the D gene is possibly TRBD1 (5 bases). The CDR3 runs 11 residues. V gave up 6 bases and J gave up 11 bases, with 11 bases separating them. Germline V gene sequence: CDR1 SNHLY, CDR2 FYNNEI. The CDR3 coding sequence is TGTGCCAGCAGGCAGGGCGATAAGCAGTTCTTC. Translation gives CASRQGDKQFF.

This clonotype was detected many times. The chain combines TRBV2 with TRBJ1-5, with D possibly matching TRBD1 (6 bases). Per germline, CDR1 SNHLY and CDR2 FYNNEI. V dropped 3 bases and J dropped 7 bases, with 10 bases sitting between them. The CDR3 extends over 13 amino acids. CDR3 sequence (DNA): TGTGCCAGCAGTGAGGGGGCCAGGCAGCCCCAGCATTTT. Its protein is CASSEGARQPQHF. The full variable domain, with the rest looked up from reference TRBV2 and TRBJ1-5, is EPEVTQTPSHQVTQMGQEVILRCVPISNHLYFYWYRQILGQKVEFLVSFYNNEISEKSEIFDDQFSVERPDGSNFTLKIRSTKLEDSAMYFCASSEGARQPQHFGDGTRLSIL.

The chain couples TRBV6-5 to TRBJ1-1; 7 bases agree with TRBD1. The CDR3 spans 17 residues. The germline V gene encodes CDR1 MNHEY and CDR2 SVGAGI. With 2 bases clipped from V and 0 bases from J, the junction kept 9 bases outside the gene matches. CDR3 DNA sequence: TGTGCCAGCAGTTACGATCAAAGACAGGGCCTGAACACTGAAGCTTTCTTT. Its translation: CASSYDQRQGLNTEAFF.